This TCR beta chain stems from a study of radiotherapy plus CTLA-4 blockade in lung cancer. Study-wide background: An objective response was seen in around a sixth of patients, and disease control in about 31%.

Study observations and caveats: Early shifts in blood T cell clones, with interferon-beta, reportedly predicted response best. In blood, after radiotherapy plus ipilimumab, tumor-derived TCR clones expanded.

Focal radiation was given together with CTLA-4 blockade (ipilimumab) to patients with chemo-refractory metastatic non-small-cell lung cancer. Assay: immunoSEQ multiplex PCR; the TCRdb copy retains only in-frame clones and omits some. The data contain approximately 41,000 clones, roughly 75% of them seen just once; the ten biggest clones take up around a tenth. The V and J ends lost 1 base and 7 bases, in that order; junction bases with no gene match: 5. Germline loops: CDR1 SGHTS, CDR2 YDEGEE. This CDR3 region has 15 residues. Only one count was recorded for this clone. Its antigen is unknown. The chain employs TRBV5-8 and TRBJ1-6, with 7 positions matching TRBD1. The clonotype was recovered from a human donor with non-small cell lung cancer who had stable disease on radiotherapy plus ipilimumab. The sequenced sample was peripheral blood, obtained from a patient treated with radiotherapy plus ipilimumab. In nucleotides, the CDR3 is TGTGCCAGCAGCTTGCTTGTAGGGGGCAATTCACCCCTCCACTTT. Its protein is CASSLLVGGNSPLHF.